These 29 T cell receptor beta chains originate from one sample sequenced in a study of Graves' ophthalmopathy and Graves' hyperthyroidism. RNA served as the template for amplifying TCR beta CDR3 regions. Second-round multiplex PCR came after first-round RT-PCR with HTBI primers. TCRdb processed the multiplex PCR reads anew with MiXCR; each CDR3 protein has one entry. The sample holds about 550,000 distinct CDR3 sequences, less than 40% seen once. Specimen: peripheral blood or thyroid tissue (not recorded which). The receptors here all came from an adult man with Graves' hyperthyroidism.

The gene calls are TRBV3-1 and TRBJ1-1, with D perhaps TRBD1 (5 bases). V was trimmed by 0 bases and J by 7 bases, leaving 9 bases between them. Germline V lookup: CDR1 LGHDT, CDR2 YNNKEL (reference sequence). This CDR3 has 13 amino acids. This CDR3 reads CASSQDSGGEAFF. As DNA, the CDR3 is TGTGCCAGCAGCCAAGACAGCGGGGGTGAAGCTTTCTTT.

As concerns this clonotype: A much larger clonotype is one base distant, so this may be a read error. The V and J genes are TRBV12-3 or TRBV12-4 and TRBJ1-6; D remains unclear. The length of the CDR3 is 13 residues. The CDR3 is CAGSYSSGTPLHF. The CDR3 nucleotides read TGTGCCGGCAGTTACTCTTCCGGGACACCCCTCCACTTT.

This clonotype was recorded only once. The rearrangement joins TRBV29-1 to TRBJ2-5; no firm D call. Trimming took 8 bases from V and 2 from J, leaving 12 bases between them. Germline CDR1 SQVTM, CDR2 ANQGSEA. The length of the CDR3 is 12 residues. CDR3 region: CSSETHQETQYF. CDR3 nucleotide sequence: TGCAGCAGTGAGACACATCAAGAGACCCAGTACTTC.

This clonotype was observed at least ten times. The chain recombines TRBV6-5 with TRBJ1-2; D uncertain. The V gene's germline CDR1 is MNHEY and CDR2 SVGAGI. The CDR3 extends over 12 amino acids. Trimming took off 5 bases at V and 4 bases at J, with 8 bases between the two ends. The CDR3 protein is CASSPNFYGYTF. The CDR3 DNA reads TGTGCCAGCAGTCCCAATTTCTATGGCTACACCTTC.

Turning to this clonotype: It may be a read error: a sequence one base away is much more abundant. This chain connects TRBV5-1 to TRBJ2-5; 9 bases align to TRBD2. This CDR3 spans 15 amino acids. Trimming took 2 bases from V and 1 from J; bases not matched to a gene: 3. Germline V lookup: CDR1 SGHRS, CDR2 YFSETQ. CDR3 sequence (DNA): TGCGCCAGCAGCTTCGGACTAGCGAGCCAAGAGACCCAGTACTTC. Translated, it gives CASSFGLASQETQYF.

The chain joins TRBV2 to TRBJ2-5, with 8 bases that match TRBD1. Trimming removed 5 bases from V and 1 base from J; junction bases left unmatched: 9. Germline CDR1 reads SNHLY; CDR2 reads FYNNEI. CDR3 size: 16 residues. The CDR3 protein is CASSRTGQYSQETQYF. CDR3 nucleotides: TGTGCCAGCAGTAGGACAGGGCAGTATTCCCAAGAGACCCAGTACTTC.

The J gene is TRBJ2-1, the V gene TRBV15, with TRBD1 as a possible D gene (5 bases). V was clipped by 2 bases and J by 1 base, with 9 bases between them. Germline V CDR1 and CDR2: LNHNV, YYDKDF (reference sequence). The CDR3 covers 15 residues. CDR3 protein: CATSRHRTSYNEQFF. In nucleotides, the CDR3 is TGTGCCACCAGCAGACACAGGACGTCCTACAATGAGCAGTTCTTC. The full variable domain, in which reference TRBV15 and TRBJ2-1 provide the parts outside the CDR3, is DAMVIQNPRYQVTQFGKPVTLSCSQTLNHNVMYWYQQKSSQAPKLLFHYYDKDFNNEADTPDNFQSRRPNTSFCFLDIRSPGLGDTAMYLCATSRHRTSYNEQFFGPGTRLTVL.

J is TRBJ2-7 and V is TRBV29-1, with 7 bases fitting TRBD1. The DNA end favors TRBJ2-1, so the J call may be wrong. In germline, CDR1 is SQVTM, CDR2 ANQGSEA. The length of the CDR3 is 14 residues. As DNA, the CDR3 is TGCAGCGTGCCCGGGACAGTACGCTACAATGAGCAGTTCTTC. It is translated as CSVPGTVRYNEQFF.

The chain carries TRBV19 and TRBJ1-4, with TRBD1 as a possible D gene (6 bases). The V gene's germline CDR1 is LNHDA and CDR2 SQIVND (reference sequence). Trimming stripped 4 bases from V and 4 bases from J, with 16 bases between. The CDR3 runs 16 residues. The CDR3 loop reads CASSTLTRQVNEKLFF. Here the CDR3 DNA reads TGTGCCAGTAGTACCCTAACGAGACAGGTTAATGAAAAACTGTTTTTT.

This clonotype was counted ten times or more. This sequence joins TRBV7-8 and TRBJ2-6; D remains unclear. The germline gives CDR1 SGHVS, CDR2 FQNEAQ. The ends were cut back, 1 base at V and 0 bases at J, with 7 bases in the middle. This CDR3 is built from 16 residues. The CDR3 DNA reads as TGTGCCAGCAGCTTAGACTGGAGCTCTGGGGCCAACGTCCTGACTTTC. Its protein is CASSLDWSSGANVLTF.

The chain uses TRBV19 and TRBJ2-7; D uncertain. V was trimmed by 5 bases and J by 4 bases, leaving 12 bases between them. CDR1 LNHDA and CDR2 SQIVND come from the germline V gene (reference sequence). This CDR3 is 13 amino acids long. CDR3 region: CASSPKTGYEQYF. CDR3 nucleotide sequence: TGTGCCAGTAGTCCGAAGACTGGGTACGAGCAGTACTTC.

The chain employs TRBV29-1 and TRBJ2-3; no definite D call. V was cut by 2 bases and J by 0 bases, with 9 bases left in between. Germline V gene sequence: CDR1 SQVTM, CDR2 ANQGSEA. The CDR3 sequence is 14 residues long. In DNA, the CDR3 is TGCAGCGTTGAAACGCCAACTAGCACAGATACGCAGTATTTT. This translates into CSVETPTSTDTQYF.

With regard to this clonotype: The conserved closing phenylalanine or tryptophan is absent in this CDR3, likely reflecting a read error. It is unclear where the CDR3 begins or ends on the DNA, so no DNA is shown, and the CDR3 is as TCRdb lists it. The V gene is TRBV24-1, the J gene TRBJ1-1; the D call TRBD1 from the table was never checked on the DNA. The CDR3 region is 15 residues in length, termini included. CDR1 is KGHDR and CDR2 is SFDVKD in the germline V gene. CDR3: CATSERGIVNTEAFL.

This clonotype was seen at least ten times. This chain joins TRBV29-1 and TRBJ2-7; D may be TRBD2 (6 bases). Between the trimmed V and J ends, which lost 5 bases and 6 bases, there was a span of 14 bases. Germline CDR1 is SQVTM and CDR2 is ANQGSEA. The CDR3 loop spans 12 amino acids. This CDR3 is CSVLGGDPEQYF. DNA for the CDR3: TGCAGCGTTCTTGGAGGGGATCCCGAGCAGTACTTC.

Regarding this clonotype: A junction boundary mismatches the germline segment, possibly from a read error. The chain links TRBV10-3 to TRBJ1-1; 12 nucleotides line up with TRBD1. CDR3 length equals 17 residues. The germline V gene has CDR1 ENHRY and CDR2 SYGVKD. The DNA of the CDR3 is TGTGCCAGCAGTGGGGACAGGGGGCGCCGGACGAACACTGAAGCTTTCTTT. Translation gives CASSGDRGRRTNTEAFF.

Many counts were recorded for this clonotype. The chain combines TRBV5-8 with TRBJ1-1, with D unresolved. The CDR3 has 14 amino acids. CDR1 SGHTS and CDR2 YDEGEE come from the germline V gene. With 1 base removed from V and 8 bases from J, the gap between germline ends came to 15 bases. The CDR3 DNA sequence: TGTGCCAGCAGCTTGTCCCCACCAAGTACCGAAGCTTTCTTT. Encoded protein: CASSLSPPSTEAFF.

As regards this clonotype: The DNA is omitted, as the CDR3 cannot be located on it reliably, and the CDR3 follows TCRdb's listing. The chain is built from TRBV10-3 and TRBJ1-2. Per the germline V gene, CDR1 is ENHRY and CDR2 is SYGVKD. The CDR3 adds up to 14 amino acids, both ends counted. CDR3 region: CAICSASTGYGYTF.

This clonotype appeared many times. The chain carries TRBV25-1 and TRBJ1-4; D is uncertain. This CDR3 region has 13 residues. Trimming stripped 4 bases from V and 5 bases from J, with 8 bases between. Germline CDR1 reads MGHDK; CDR2 reads SYGVNS. CDR3 in DNA: TGTGCCAGCAGTGTGGGTCTAAATGAAAAACTGTTTTTT. Translation gives CASSVGLNEKLFF.

Concerning this clonotype: Relative to the germline gene, one junction end is altered; a read error may explain this. The gene calls are TRBV10-3 and TRBJ1-2; 7 nucleotides align to TRBD1. The CDR3 length is 15 residues. CDR1 is ENHRY and CDR2 is SYGVKD in the germline V gene. The CDR3 protein is CASSYRDRKSYGYTF. CDR3 in DNA: TGTGCCAGCAGTTACCGGGACAGAAAATCCTATGGCTACACCTTC.

J is TRBJ1-2 and V is TRBV9; D gene unclear. Germline values: CDR1 SGDLS, CDR2 YYNGEE. The CDR3 spans 14 residues. With 3 bases removed from V and 8 bases from J, the gap between germline ends came to 17 bases. The CDR3 region is CASSGPGSSGGYTF. Written as DNA, the CDR3 is TGTGCCAGCAGCGGTCCGGGATCGTCTGGAGGCTACACCTTC.

This clonotype was detected many times. The chain links TRBV29-1 to TRBJ1-1, with TRBD1 matching over 8 bases. The length of the CDR3 is 13 residues. The germline CDR1 and CDR2 sequences are SQVTM and ANQGSEA. V was clipped by 8 bases and J by 4 bases; unmatched bases: 9. In nucleotides, the CDR3 is TGCAGCACCACAGGGGGAAGCGGCACTGAAGCTTTCTTT. It encodes CSTTGGSGTEAFF.

The chain carries TRBV7-6 and TRBJ2-5, with 15 bases lining up with TRBD2. Germline V CDR1 and CDR2: SGHVS, FNYEAQ. With 0 bases clipped from V and 7 bases from J, the junction kept 12 bases outside the gene matches. The CDR3 sequence is 19 residues long. The CDR3 region is CASSLAGTSGRYTFRTQYF. CDR3 sequence (DNA): TGTGCCAGCAGCTTAGCAGGGACTAGCGGGAGGTACACGTTTCGGACCCAGTACTTC. The variable domain in full, completed from reference TRBV7-6 and TRBJ2-5, reads GAGVSQSPRYKVTKRGQDVALRCDPISGHVSLYWYRQALGQGPEFLTYFNYEAQQDKSGLPNDRFSAERPEGSISTLTIQRTEQRDSAMYRCASSLAGTSGRYTFRTQYFGPGTRLLVL.

This clonotype turned up a few times. The chain couples TRBV24-1 to TRBJ1-1; a weak D match, TRBD1 (6 bases). The germline CDR1 and CDR2 sequences are KGHDR and SFDVKD. V shed 7 bases and J shed 3 bases, with 14 bases lying between them. The CDR3 contains 14 residues. The CDR3 coding sequence is TGTGCCACCAGCACAGGGTCGGCGGACACTGAAGCTTTCTTT. Encoded protein: CATSTGSADTEAFF.

This clonotype was counted a few times. The CDR3: CAIKEGTSTDTQYF. The CDR3 DNA is TGTGCCATCAAGGAGGGAACAAGCACAGATACGCAGTATTTT. This chain uses TRBV10-3 with TRBJ2-3; a weak D match, TRBD2 (6 bases). Germline lookup yields CDR1 ENHRY and CDR2 SYGVKD. The CDR3 is 14 amino acids. The V and J ends lost 7 bases and 0 bases respectively, with 11 bases between them.

The rearrangement joins TRBV5-1 to TRBJ2-5, with 7 positions matching TRBD2. With V trimmed by 3 bases and J by 2 bases, 4 bases remained unmatched. The CDR3 has 14 residues. Germline CDR1 reads SGHRS; CDR2 reads YFSETQ. CDR3 region: CASSYLAEQETQYF. In nucleotides, the CDR3 is TGCGCCAGCAGCTACCTAGCGGAGCAAGAGACCCAGTACTTC. The whole variable domain, filled in from reference TRBV5-1 and TRBJ2-5, reads KAGVTQTPRYLIKTRGQQVTLSCSPISGHRSVSWYQQTPGQGLQFLFEYFSETQRNKGNFPGRFSGRQFSNSRSEMNVSTLELGDSALYLCASSYLAEQETQYFGPGTRLLVL.

V usage is TRBV5-4 and J usage is TRBJ1-2; D ambiguous. The V and J ends lost 4 bases and 0 bases respectively, with 16 bases between them. The CDR3 consists of 16 residues. Germline loops: CDR1 SGHNT, CDR2 YYREEE (reference sequence). As DNA, the CDR3 is TGTGCCAGCAGCCTACCCGGACGGGCATCTAACTATGGCTACACCTTC. Translated, it gives CASSLPGRASNYGYTF.

CDR3 in DNA: TGTGCCACCAGTGATTTCTACAATGAGCAGTTCTTC. Translating gives CATSDFYNEQFF. The chain uses TRBV24-1 and TRBJ2-1; D uncertain. CDR1 and CDR2 from the germline V gene are KGHDR and SFDVKD. This CDR3 region has 12 residues. V was pared by 1 base and J by 3 bases, with 0 bases between.

The J gene is TRBJ1-4, the V gene TRBV6-5; possible D gene TRBD1, 5 bases. Trimming removed 1 base from V and 2 bases from J, with 8 bases in between. The V gene's germline CDR1 is MNHEY and CDR2 SVGAGI. This CDR3 contains 15 residues. The CDR3 sequence: CASSYLGGTNEKLFF. The CDR3 DNA reads TGTGCCAGCAGTTACTTGGGGGGGACTAATGAAAAACTGTTTTTT.

This clonotype was seen repeatedly, ten times or more. V usage is TRBV7-8 and J usage is TRBJ1-2; 7 positions agree with TRBD1. Germline V gene data show CDR1 as SGHVS and CDR2 as FQNEAQ. This CDR3 is built from 13 residues. J lost 2 bases, V lost 4 bases, and 1 base had no gene match. In DNA form, the CDR3 reads TGTGCCAGCAGCTCGACAGGGAACTATGGCTACACCTTC. Protein: CASSSTGNYGYTF.